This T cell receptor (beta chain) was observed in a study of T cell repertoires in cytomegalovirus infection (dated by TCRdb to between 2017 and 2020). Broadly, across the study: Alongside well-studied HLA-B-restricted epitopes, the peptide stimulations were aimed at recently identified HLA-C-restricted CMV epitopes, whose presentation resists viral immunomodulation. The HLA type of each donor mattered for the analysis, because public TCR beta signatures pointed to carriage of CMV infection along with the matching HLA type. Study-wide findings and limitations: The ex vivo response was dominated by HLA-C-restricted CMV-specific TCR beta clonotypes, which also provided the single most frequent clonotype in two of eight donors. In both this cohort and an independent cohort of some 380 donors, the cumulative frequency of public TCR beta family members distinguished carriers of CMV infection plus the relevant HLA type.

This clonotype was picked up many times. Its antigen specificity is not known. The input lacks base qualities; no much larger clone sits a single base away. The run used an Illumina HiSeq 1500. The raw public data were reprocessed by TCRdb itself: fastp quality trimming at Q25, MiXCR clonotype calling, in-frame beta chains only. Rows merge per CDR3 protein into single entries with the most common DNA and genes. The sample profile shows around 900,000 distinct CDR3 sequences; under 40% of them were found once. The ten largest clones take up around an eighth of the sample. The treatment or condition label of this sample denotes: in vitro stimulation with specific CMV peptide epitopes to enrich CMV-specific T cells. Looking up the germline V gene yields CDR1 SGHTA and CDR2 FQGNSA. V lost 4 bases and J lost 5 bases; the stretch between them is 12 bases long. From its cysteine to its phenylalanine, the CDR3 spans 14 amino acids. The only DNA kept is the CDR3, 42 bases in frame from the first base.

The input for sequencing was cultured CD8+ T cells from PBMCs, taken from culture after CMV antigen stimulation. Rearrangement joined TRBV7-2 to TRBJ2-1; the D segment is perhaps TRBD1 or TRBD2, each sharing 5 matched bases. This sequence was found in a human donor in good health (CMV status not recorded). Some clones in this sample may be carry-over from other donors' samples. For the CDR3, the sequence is CASSYPGPHNEQFF. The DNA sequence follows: TGTGCCAGCAGCTACCCGGGACCGCACAATGAGCAGTTCTTC.